This T cell receptor (beta chain) was documented in a study of Ad26.COV2.S vaccination and SARS-CoV-2 variants. Study-level background: Intramuscularly, Ad26.COV2.S was given either once or twice, 56 days apart. Study-level points and caveats: In TCR breadth and depth analyses, total T cell responses may have been underestimated. Similar non-spike TCR breadth was seen in vaccine and placebo recipients.

From germline, CDR1 is SGHVS and CDR2 FQNEAQ. V lost 5 bases and J 6 bases, leaving 17 bases between the germline ends. The CDR3 sequence is 15 residues long. The protocol was immunoSEQ multiplex PCR, while the TCRdb copy is restricted to in-frame clones and leaves out a portion. Of around 420,000 clones listed, over 75% are singletons. Treatment specified: some 20 received Ad26.COV2.S at low or high dose, single or two shots; several received placebo; per-sample allocation not given. The samples date from day 63 after the first vaccine or placebo injection. The count of this clone is one. The target antigen is unknown.

V usage is TRBV7-8 and J usage is TRBJ1-5, with D unclear. This sample comprised peripheral blood, obtained in a trial of Ad26.COV2.S vaccine versus placebo. The sequence was obtained from a person between 18 and 59 years old who received the Ad26.COV2.S COVID-19 vaccine or a placebo. The CDR3 loop is CASSPTNGGRQPQHF. The CDR3 DNA is TGTGCCAGCAGCCCTACGAATGGAGGGCGTCAGCCCCAGCATTTT.